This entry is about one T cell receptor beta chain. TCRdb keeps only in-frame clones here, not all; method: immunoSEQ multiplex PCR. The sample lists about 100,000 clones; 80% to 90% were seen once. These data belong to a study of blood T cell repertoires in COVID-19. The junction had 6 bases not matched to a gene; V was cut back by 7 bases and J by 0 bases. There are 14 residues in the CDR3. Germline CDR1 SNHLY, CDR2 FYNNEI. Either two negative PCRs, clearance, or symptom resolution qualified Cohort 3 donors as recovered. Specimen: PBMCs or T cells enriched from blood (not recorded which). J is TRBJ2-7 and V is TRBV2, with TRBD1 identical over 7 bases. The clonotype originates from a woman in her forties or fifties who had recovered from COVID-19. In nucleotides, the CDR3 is TGTGCCAGCACCGGGACAGAATCCTCCTACGAGCAGTACTTC. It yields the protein CASTGTESSYEQYF.